This entry describes one TCR beta chain. Collection of blood occurred at baseline, at cycle 4 day 1, and at cycle 7 day 1. This record comes from a study of OX40 agonist ivuxolimab in advanced cancers. Across the study: Patients in dose escalation had liver, melanoma, kidney or head and neck cancers. Prior anti-PD-1, anti-PD-L1 or anti-CTLA-4 therapy did not bar entry, and 30% to 40% had some.

TCRdb keeps only in-frame clones here, not all; method: immunoSEQ multiplex PCR. The sample holds about 85,000 clones, approximately 86% seen once. This CDR3 comprises 16 residues. Per the germline V gene, CDR1 is LNHNV and CDR2 is YYDKDF (reference sequence). Germline trimming cut 3 bases from V and 8 bases from J; bases unmatched to any gene: 8. V and J are TRBV15 and TRBJ1-6; TRBD1 agrees at 9 bases. The sample consisted of CD4+ or CD8+ T cells sorted from blood, taken in a trial of the OX40 agonist ivuxolimab. The TCR sequence derives from an adult with an advanced solid tumor such as melanoma, head and neck, liver or kidney cancer. This chain's CDR3 is CATSSRDRVLDSPLHF. In DNA, the CDR3 is TGTGCCACCAGCAGCCGGGACAGGGTGTTAGATTCACCCCTCCACTTT.